The sequence of this T cell receptor beta chain was determined in a study of shared clonotypes between healthy human individuals. Background on the study: A few men and a couple of women, aged 18 to 49, were donors. Study results and caveats: Represented diversity (both genetic and exposure-history) was limited by the small number of donors. Across a handful of donors, naive CD4 shared 5% to 5.5%, naive CD8 more than 3%, memory CD4 about 2.4%, memory CD8 0.4% to 0.5%.

A remark on this clone: Its antigen remains unknown.

Donors comprised healthy HIV-negative adults lacking recent acute infections or vaccinations. Only in-frame clones appear in the TCRdb table, and some are missing; sequencing was by immunoSEQ multiplex PCR. The sample has a few hundred thousand clones, just over 95% seen once. Sequences were obtained from memory CD8+ T cells sorted from blood. The subset denotes: CD45RO+ cells pooled with CCR7-negative TemRA cells. The receptor comes from a man aged 30-40 years in good health.

The CDR3 sequence is CAISERRTGGTDTQYF. The CDR3 bases are TGTGCCATCAGTGAGAGGCGGACAGGGGGCACAGATACGCAGTATTTT. The V gene is TRBV10-3, the J gene TRBJ2-3, with 9 nucleotides matching TRBD1. The CDR3 is 16 residues long. CDR1 ENHRY and CDR2 SYGVKD come from the germline V gene. Germline trimming cut 2 bases from V and 1 base from J; bases unmatched to any gene: 4.